The rows below give T cell receptor beta chains drawn from one sample of a study of CD4 T cells in relation to SARS-CoV-2 and coronaviruses. Using immunoSEQ multiplex PCR, the repertoire was profiled, and TCRdb retains in-frame clones only, with some absent. The repertoire consists of some 30,000 clones, with about 76% occurring once and the leading ten covering roughly 17%. These receptors are not linked to any known antigen. The sequenced sample consisted of CD4+ T cells from PBMCs, cultured in vitro. Receptor source: a human donor in good health. Each CDR3 is given with its conserved first and last residue. D genes are given only for firm matches. Clone size is given for some rows only: seen once, a few or many times, or a class if the clone is expanded.

d_gene,j_gene,abundance,len,v_gene,CDR3aa,CDR3nt
TRBD2,TRBJ2-3,.,19,TRBV19,CATSSGLAGEGVSADTQYF,TGTGCAACGAGTTCTGGACTAGCGGGAGAAGGTGTTTCAGCAGATACGCAGTATTTT
.,TRBJ1-1,.,14,TRBV6-5,CASRGPGRNTEAFF,TGTGCCAGCAGAGGGCCAGGGCGAAACACTGAAGCTTTCTTT
.,TRBJ2-7,.,14,TRBV7-2,CASSLGTASYEQYF,TGTGCCAGCAGCTTAGGGACAGCCTCCTACGAGCAGTACTTC
.,TRBJ1-1,few,15,TRBV6-6,CASSLMGREAGEAFF,TGTGCCAGCAGTTTAATGGGCAGGGAAGCGGGAGAAGCTTTCTTT
.,TRBJ1-1,.,14,TRBV9,CASSAEGWSTEAFF,TGTGCCAGCAGCGCCGAGGGGTGGAGCACTGAAGCTTTCTTT
TRBD1,TRBJ2-3,.,14,TRBV19,CASRDDGRRGTQYF,TGTGCCAGTAGAGATGACGGGCGCAGGGGGACGCAGTATTTT
TRBD1,TRBJ1-3,.,15,TRBV23-1,CAGERLTGNLNTIYF,TGCGCCGGAGAGAGACTGACAGGGAACTTAAACACCATATATTTT
.,TRBJ1-2,once,13,TRBV7-9,CASSLTNSYGYTF,TGTGCCAGCAGCCTCACAAACTCCTATGGCTACACCTTC
.,TRBJ1-2,.,15,TRBV4-1,CASSQDLGFGYGYTF,TGCGCCAGCAGCCAAGATCTTGGGTTCGGCTATGGCTACACCTTC
TRBD2,TRBJ2-5,.,15,TRBV7-9,CASSPDLAGGETQYF,TGTGCCAGCAGCCCAGACCTAGCGGGGGGGGAGACCCAGTACTTC
.,TRBJ1-3,.,13,TRBV30,CAWSIAAGNTIYF,TGTGCCTGGAGTATAGCGGCTGGAAACACCATATATTTT
.,TRBJ2-7,.,17,TRBV4-1,CASSHAPTSRRPYEQYF,TGCGCCAGCAGCCATGCACCGACATCCAGGCGCCCCTACGAGCAGTACTTC
.,TRBJ2-2,.,12,TRBV12-3/TRBV12-4,CASSQNTGELFF,TGTGCCAGCAGCCAAAACACCGGGGAGCTGTTTTTT
.,TRBJ1-6,once,15,TRBV4-1,CASSRTGTGNSPLHF,TGCGCCAGCAGCCGAACGGGCACGGGGAATTCACCCCTCCACTTT
.,TRBJ2-3,.,13,TRBV4-3,CASSQGHTDTQYF,TGCGCCAGCAGCCAGGGTCATACAGATACGCAGTATTTT
.,TRBJ2-2,.,16,TRBV5-1,CASRSGGSLGTGELFF,TGCGCCAGCAGATCAGGGGGGAGTCTTGGAACCGGGGAGCTGTTTTTT
.,TRBJ1-5,few,16,TRBV2,CASRSRDGNSNQPQHF,TGTGCCAGCAGGTCTCGGGACGGAAATAGCAATCAGCCCCAGCATTTT
.,TRBJ1-2,.,14,TRBV10-3,CAITTEPANYGYTF,TGTGCCATCACCACTGAACCCGCTAACTATGGCTACACCTTC
.,TRBJ1-1,.,14,TRBV18,CASSPPGTPESAFF,TGTGCCAGCTCACCACCCGGGACACCGGAGAGCGCTTTCTTT
TRBD2,TRBJ2-3,.,13,TRBV19,CASALADTDTQYF,TGTGCCAGTGCACTAGCGGATACAGATACGCAGTATTTT
.,TRBJ2-5,.,15,TRBV6-5,CASSYSRGRGETQYF,TGTGCCAGCAGTTACTCGCGGGGGCGGGGAGAGACCCAGTACTTC
.,TRBJ2-6,.,18,TRBV7-6,CASSLGAGTLSGANVLTF,TGTGCCAGCAGCTTGGGGGCGGGAACCCTGTCTGGGGCCAACGTCCTGACTTTC
TRBD1,TRBJ1-2,few,16,TRBV18,CASSPEGAWSNYGYTF,TGTGCCAGCTCACCTGAGGGGGCTTGGAGTAACTATGGCTACACCTTC
TRBD2,TRBJ2-3,.,16,TRBV30,CAWDLGTSGATDTQYF,TGTGCCTGGGATCTTGGGACTAGCGGGGCCACAGATACGCAGTATTTT
.,TRBJ2-1,.,14,TRBV3-1/TRBV3-2,CASSQDFTGGEQFF,TGTGCCAGCAGCCAAGATTTCACGGGCGGTGAGCAGTTCTTC
TRBD2,TRBJ2-1,.,15,TRBV5-4,CASSFNIAGVGEQFF,TGTGCCAGCAGCTTTAACATAGCGGGAGTGGGTGAGCAGTTCTTC
.,TRBJ1-6,.,14,TRBV11-2,CASSLVGSDSPLHF,TGTGCCAGCAGCTTAGTGGGATCTGATTCACCCCTCCACTTT
TRBD2,TRBJ2-2,.,16,TRBV18,CASSRETSGRTGELFF,TGTGCCAGCTCACGGGAGACTAGCGGGAGAACCGGGGAGCTGTTTTTT
.,TRBJ1-3,.,14,TRBV9,CASSVNVAGNTIYF,TGTGCCAGCAGCGTGAACGTCGCTGGAAACACCATATATTTT
.,TRBJ1-2,.,14,TRBV10-1,CASIRTARTYGYTF,TGCGCCAGCATCCGGACCGCCAGGACGTATGGCTACACCTTC
TRBD1,TRBJ1-1,.,15,TRBV30,CAWSGPREGAYEAFF,TGTGCCTGGAGTGGCCCGCGTGAGGGGGCGTATGAAGCTTTCTTT
.,TRBJ1-2,.,14,TRBV4-2,CASSQIDRYYGYTF,TGTGCCAGCAGCCAAATCGACAGATACTATGGCTACACCTTC
.,TRBJ1-1,once,16,TRBV4-1,CASSQEMYRENTEAFF,TGCGCCAGCAGCCAAGAAATGTATAGAGAAAACACTGAAGCTTTCTTT
.,TRBJ1-1,.,16,TRBV6-1,CASSEALGRGNGGAFF,TGTGCCAGCAGTGAAGCCTTGGGACGGGGAAACGGTGGAGCTTTCTTT
.,TRBJ1-1,.,14,TRBV19,CASSIREQNTEAFF,TGTGCCAGTAGTATCCGGGAACAGAACACTGAAGCTTTCTTT
TRBD2,TRBJ2-5,.,14,TRBV5-6,CASSQAGGPETQYF,TGTGCCAGCAGTCAAGCGGGGGGGCCAGAGACCCAGTACTTC
.,TRBJ2-2,.,12,TRBV30,CAWSVEGGELFF,TGTGCCTGGAGTGTAGAGGGCGGGGAGCTGTTTTTT
TRBD1,TRBJ1-2,medium-sized,15,TRBV11-2,CASSLGGQGDGGYTF,TGTGCCAGCAGCTTAGGTGGACAGGGCGACGGCGGCTACACCTTC
.,TRBJ1-4,.,15,TRBV4-2,CASSQEVGINEKLFF,TGTGCCAGCAGCCAAGAAGTCGGGATTAATGAAAAACTGTTTTTT